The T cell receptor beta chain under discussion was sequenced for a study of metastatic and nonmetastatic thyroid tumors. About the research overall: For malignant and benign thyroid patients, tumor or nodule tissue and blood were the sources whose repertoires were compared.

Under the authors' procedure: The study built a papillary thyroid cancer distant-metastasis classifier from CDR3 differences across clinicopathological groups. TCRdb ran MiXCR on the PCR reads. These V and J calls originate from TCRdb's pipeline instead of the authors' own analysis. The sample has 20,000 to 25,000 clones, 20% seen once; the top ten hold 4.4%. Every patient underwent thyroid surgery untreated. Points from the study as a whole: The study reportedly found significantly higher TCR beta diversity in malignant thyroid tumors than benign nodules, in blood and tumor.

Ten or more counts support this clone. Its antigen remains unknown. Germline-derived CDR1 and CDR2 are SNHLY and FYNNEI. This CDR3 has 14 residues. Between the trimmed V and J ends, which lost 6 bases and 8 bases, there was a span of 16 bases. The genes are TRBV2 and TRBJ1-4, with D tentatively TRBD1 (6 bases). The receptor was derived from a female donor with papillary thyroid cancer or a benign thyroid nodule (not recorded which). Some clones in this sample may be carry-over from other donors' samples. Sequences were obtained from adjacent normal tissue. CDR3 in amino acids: CASRTTGRGEKLFF. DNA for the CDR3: TGTGCCAGCAGGACGACAGGTCGGGGGGAAAAACTGTTTTTT.